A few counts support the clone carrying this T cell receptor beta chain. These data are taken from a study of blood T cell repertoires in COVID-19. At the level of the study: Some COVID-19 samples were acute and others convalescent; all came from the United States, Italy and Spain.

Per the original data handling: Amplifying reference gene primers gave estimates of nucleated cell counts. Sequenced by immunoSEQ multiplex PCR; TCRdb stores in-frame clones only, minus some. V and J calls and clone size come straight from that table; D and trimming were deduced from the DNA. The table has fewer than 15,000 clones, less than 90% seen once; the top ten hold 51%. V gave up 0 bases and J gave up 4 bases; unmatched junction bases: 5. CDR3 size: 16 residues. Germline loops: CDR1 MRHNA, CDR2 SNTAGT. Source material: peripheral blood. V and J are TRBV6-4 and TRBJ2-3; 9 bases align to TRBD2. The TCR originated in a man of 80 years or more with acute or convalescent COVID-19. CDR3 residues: CASSDSASGAPDTQYF. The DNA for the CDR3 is TGTGCCAGCAGTGACTCGGCTAGCGGGGCCCCAGATACGCAGTATTTT.